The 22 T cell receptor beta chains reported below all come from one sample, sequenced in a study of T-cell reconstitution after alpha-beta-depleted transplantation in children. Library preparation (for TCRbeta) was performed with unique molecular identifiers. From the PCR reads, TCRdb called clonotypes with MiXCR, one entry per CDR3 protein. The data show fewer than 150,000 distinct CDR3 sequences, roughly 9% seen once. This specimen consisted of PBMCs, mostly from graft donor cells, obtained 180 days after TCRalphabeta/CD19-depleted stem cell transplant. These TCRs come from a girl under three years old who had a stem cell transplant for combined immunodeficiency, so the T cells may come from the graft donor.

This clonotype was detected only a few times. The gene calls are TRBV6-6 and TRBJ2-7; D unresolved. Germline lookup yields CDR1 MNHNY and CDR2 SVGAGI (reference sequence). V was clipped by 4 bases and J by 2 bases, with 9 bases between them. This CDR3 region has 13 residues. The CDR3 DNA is TGTGCCAGCAGTTCGACTCCCCCCTACGAGCAGTACTTC. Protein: CASSSTPPYEQYF.

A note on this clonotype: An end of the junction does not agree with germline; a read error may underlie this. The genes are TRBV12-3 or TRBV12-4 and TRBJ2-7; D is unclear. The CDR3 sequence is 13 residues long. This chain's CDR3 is CPSSLAGNYEQYF. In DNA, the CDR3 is TGTCCCAGCAGTTTAGCTGGTAACTACGAGCAGTACTTC.

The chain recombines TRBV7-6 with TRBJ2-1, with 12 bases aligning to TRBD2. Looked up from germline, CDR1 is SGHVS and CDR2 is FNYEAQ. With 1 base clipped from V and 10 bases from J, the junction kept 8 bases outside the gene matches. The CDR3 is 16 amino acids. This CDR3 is CASSLGPQGTSGEQFF. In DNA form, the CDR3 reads TGTGCCAGCAGCTTAGGGCCTCAGGGGACTAGCGGGGAGCAGTTCTTC.

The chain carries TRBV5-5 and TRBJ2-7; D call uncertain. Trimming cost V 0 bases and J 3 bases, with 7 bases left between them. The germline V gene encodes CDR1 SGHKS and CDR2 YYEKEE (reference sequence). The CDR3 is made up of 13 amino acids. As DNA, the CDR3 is TGTGCCAGCAGCTTGGCCACCTTCTACGAGCAGTACTTC. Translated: CASSLATFYEQYF.

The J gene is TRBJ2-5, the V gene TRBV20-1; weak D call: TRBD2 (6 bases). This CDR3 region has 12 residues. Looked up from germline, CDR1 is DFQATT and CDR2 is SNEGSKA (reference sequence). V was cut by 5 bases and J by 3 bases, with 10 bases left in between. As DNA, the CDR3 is TGCAGTGCTTCCAGGAGGGAAGAGACCCAGTACTTC. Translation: CSASRREETQYF.

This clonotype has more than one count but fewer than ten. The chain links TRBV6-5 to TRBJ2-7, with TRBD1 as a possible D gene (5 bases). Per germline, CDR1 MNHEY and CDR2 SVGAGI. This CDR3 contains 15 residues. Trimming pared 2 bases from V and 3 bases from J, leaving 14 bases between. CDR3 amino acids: CASSYGARVGYEQYF. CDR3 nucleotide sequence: TGTGCCAGCAGTTACGGGGCCCGAGTGGGCTACGAGCAGTACTTC.

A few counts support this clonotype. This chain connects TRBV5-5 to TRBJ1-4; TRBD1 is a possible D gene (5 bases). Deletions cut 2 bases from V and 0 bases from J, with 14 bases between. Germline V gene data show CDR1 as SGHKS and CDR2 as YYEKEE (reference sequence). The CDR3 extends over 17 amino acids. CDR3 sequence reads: CASSFRAGSTTNEKLFF. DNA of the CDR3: TGTGCCAGCAGCTTCCGGGCAGGGAGCACAACTAATGAAAAACTGTTTTTT. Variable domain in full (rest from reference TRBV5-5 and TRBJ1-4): DAGVTQSPTHLIKTRGQQVTLRCSPISGHKSVSWYQQVLGQGPQFIFQYYEKEERGRGNFPDRFSARQFPNYSSELNVNALLLGDSALYLCASSFRAGSTTNEKLFFGSGTQLSVL.

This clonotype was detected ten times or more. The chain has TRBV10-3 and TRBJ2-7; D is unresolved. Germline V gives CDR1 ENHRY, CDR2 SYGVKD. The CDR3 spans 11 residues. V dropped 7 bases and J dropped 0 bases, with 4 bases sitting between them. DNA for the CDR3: TGTGCCATCAAGGCCTCCTACGAGCAGTACTTC. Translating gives CAIKASYEQYF.

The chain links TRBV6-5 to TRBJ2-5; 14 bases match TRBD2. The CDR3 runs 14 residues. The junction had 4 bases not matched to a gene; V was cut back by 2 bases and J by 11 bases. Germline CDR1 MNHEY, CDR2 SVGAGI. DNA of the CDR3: TGTGCCAGCAGTTACGGACTAGCGGGAGGATCACAGTACTTC. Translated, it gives CASSYGLAGGSQYF.

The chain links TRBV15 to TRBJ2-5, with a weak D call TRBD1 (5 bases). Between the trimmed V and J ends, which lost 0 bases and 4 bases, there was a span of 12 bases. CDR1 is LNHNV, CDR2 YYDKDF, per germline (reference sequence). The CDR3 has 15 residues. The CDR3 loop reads CATSRDKGFRETQYF. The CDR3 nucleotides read TGTGCCACCAGCAGAGATAAGGGGTTTAGAGAGACCCAGTACTTC.

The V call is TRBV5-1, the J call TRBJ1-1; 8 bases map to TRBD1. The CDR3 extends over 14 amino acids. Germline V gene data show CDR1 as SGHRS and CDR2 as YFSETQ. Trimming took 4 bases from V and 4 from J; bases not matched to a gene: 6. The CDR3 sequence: CASSRGQEGTEAFF. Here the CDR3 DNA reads TGCGCCAGCAGCCGGGGACAGGAAGGCACTGAAGCTTTCTTT. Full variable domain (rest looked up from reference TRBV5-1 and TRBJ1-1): KAGVTQTPRYLIKTRGQQVTLSCSPISGHRSVSWYQQTPGQGLQFLFEYFSETQRNKGNFPGRFSGRQFSNSRSEMNVSTLELGDSALYLCASSRGQEGTEAFFGQGTRLTVV.

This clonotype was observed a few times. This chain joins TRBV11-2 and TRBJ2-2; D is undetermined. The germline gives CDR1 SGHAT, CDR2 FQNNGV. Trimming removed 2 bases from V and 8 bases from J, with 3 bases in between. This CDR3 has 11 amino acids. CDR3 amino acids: CASSLLGELFF. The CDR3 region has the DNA TGTGCCAGCAGCTTACTGGGGGAGCTGTTTTTT. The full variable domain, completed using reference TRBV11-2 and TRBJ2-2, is EAGVAQSPRYKIIEKRQSVAFWCNPISGHATLYWYQQILGQGPKLLIQFQNNGVVDDSQLPKDRFSAERLKGVDSTLKIQPAKLEDSAVYLCASSLLGELFFGEGSRLTVL.

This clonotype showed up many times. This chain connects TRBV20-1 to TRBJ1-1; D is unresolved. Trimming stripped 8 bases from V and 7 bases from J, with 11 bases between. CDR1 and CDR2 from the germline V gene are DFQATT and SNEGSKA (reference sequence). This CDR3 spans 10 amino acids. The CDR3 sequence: CSLWRNEAFF. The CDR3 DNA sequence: TGCAGTCTCTGGAGGAATGAAGCTTTCTTT.

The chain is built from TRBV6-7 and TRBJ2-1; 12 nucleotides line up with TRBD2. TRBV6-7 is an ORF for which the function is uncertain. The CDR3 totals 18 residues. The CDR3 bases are TGTGCTAGGGCCTTTAGGGGGAATCTAGCGGGAGGGCCCGGGGAGCAGTTCTTC. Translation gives CARAFRGNLAGGPGEQFF.

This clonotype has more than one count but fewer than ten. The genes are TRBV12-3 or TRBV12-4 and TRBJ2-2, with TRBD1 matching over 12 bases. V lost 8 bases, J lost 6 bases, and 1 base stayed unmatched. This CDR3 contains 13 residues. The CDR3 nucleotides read TGTGCCAGCGGGACAGGGGGCTCCGGGGAGCTGTTTTTT. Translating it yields CASGTGGSGELFF.

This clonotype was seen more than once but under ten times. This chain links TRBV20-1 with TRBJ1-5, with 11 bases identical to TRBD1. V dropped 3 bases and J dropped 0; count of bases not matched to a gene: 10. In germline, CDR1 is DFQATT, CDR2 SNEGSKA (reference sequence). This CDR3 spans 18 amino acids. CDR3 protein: CSASLGQGAAGSNQPQHF. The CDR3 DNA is TGCAGTGCTAGTCTCGGACAGGGGGCGGCGGGTAGCAATCAGCCCCAGCATTTT.

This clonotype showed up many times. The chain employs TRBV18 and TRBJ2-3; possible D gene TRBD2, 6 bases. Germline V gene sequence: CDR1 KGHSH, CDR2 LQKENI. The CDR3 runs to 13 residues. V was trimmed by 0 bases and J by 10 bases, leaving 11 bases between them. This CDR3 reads CASSPPLDYPQYF. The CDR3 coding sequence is TGTGCCAGCTCACCACCGTTGGACTATCCGCAGTATTTT.

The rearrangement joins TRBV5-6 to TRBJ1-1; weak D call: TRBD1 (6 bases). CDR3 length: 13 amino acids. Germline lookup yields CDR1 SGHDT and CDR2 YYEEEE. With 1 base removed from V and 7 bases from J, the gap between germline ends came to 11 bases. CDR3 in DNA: TGTGCCAGCAGCTTGTCCGGGGGCGGTGAAGCTTTCTTT. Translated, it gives CASSLSGGGEAFF.

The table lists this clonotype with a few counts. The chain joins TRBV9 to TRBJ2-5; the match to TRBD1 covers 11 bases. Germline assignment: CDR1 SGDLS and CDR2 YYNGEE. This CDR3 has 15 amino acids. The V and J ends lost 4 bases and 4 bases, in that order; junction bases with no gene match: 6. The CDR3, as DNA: TGTGCCAGCAGCTCCGGACAGGGGGCAGGAGAGACCCAGTACTTC. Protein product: CASSSGQGAGETQYF. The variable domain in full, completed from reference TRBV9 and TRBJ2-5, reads DSGVTQTPKHLITATGQRVTLRCSPRSGDLSVYWYQQSLDQGLQFLIQYYNGEERAKGNILERFSAQQFPDLHSELNLSSLELGDSALYFCASSSGQGAGETQYFGPGTRLLVL.

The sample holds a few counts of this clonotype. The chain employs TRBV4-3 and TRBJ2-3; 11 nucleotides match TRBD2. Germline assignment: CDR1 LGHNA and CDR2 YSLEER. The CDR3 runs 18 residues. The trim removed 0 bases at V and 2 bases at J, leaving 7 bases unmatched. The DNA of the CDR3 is TGCGCCAGCAGCCAAGATGTCATAGCGGGGGGGTTCACAGATACGCAGTATTTT. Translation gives CASSQDVIAGGFTDTQYF.

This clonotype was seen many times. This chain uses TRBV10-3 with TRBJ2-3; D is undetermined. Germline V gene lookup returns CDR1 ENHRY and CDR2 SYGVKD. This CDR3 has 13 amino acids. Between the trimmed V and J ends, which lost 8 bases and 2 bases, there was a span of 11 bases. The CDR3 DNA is TGTGCCATCTCGACGGAACTCACAGATACGCAGTATTTT. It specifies CAISTELTDTQYF.

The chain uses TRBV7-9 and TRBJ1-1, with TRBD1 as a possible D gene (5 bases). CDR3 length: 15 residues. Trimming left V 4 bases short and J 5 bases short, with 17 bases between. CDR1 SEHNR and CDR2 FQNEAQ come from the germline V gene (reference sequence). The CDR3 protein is CASSSTGDSYTEAFF. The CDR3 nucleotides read TGTGCCAGCAGCTCAACAGGAGACAGTTATACTGAAGCTTTCTTT.